The 8 T cell receptor beta chains presented below share a single source sample, sequenced in a study of T cells in Graves' hyperthyroidism and ophthalmopathy. TCR beta CDR3 sequences were amplified from RNA transcripts. First-round RT-PCR of the TCR CDR3 relied on the HTBI primer set. TCRdb analysed the multiplex PCR reads with MiXCR anew, one entry per CDR3 protein. The table records hundreds of thousands of distinct CDR3 sequences, under 20% of them present only once. Sequencing input: blood. The receptors here all came from a woman aged 50 to 65 with Graves' hyperthyroidism that later progressed to Graves' ophthalmopathy.

This chain connects TRBV6-1 to TRBJ2-2; D perhaps matches TRBD2 (6 bases). Germline V CDR1 and CDR2: MNHNS, SASEGT. V lost 5 bases and J lost 5, with 18 bases in between. The CDR3 spans 16 residues. This CDR3 is CASSRLVGAGTGELFF. In DNA, the CDR3 is TGTGCCAGCAGTCGCCTGGTAGGGGCGGGAACCGGGGAGCTGTTTTTT.

This clonotype was detected only a few times. The V call is TRBV5-1, the J call TRBJ2-7; 8 bases align to TRBD2. Germline CDR1 SGHRS, CDR2 YFSETQ. J gave up 3 bases and V 4 bases, and 6 bases lay outside the gene matches. This CDR3 comprises 14 residues. The chain's CDR3 is CASSTPGGHYEQYF. The CDR3, as DNA: TGCGCCAGCAGCACCCCGGGGGGGCACTACGAGCAGTACTTC.

V is TRBV10-3 and J is TRBJ1-1, with TRBD1 identical over 8 bases. CDR1 and CDR2 (germline): ENHRY, SYGVKD. Germline trimming cut 6 bases from V and 0 bases from J; bases unmatched to any gene: 9. The CDR3 totals 16 residues. CDR3 loop: CAISATPGGVNTEAFF. CDR3 sequence (DNA): TGTGCCATCAGCGCCACTCCAGGGGGCGTGAACACTGAAGCTTTCTTT.

The chain has TRBV20-1 and TRBJ2-5, with D uncertain. The V end was cut by 0 bases, the J end by 2 bases, with 25 bases between. This CDR3 has 19 residues. Per the germline V gene, CDR1 is DFQATT and CDR2 is SNEGSKA (reference sequence). The CDR3 reads CSARDPDTTATVLQETQYF. The CDR3 DNA reads as TGCAGTGCTAGAGATCCAGACACCACTGCCACTGTATTACAAGAGACCCAGTACTTC.

This clonotype showed up just a few times. The J gene is TRBJ1-4, the V gene TRBV6-5; the D gene is possibly TRBD1 (5 bases). Looked up from germline, CDR1 is MNHEY and CDR2 is SVGAGI. This CDR3 has 17 residues. The V end was cut by 1 base, the J end by 0 bases, with 12 bases between. The CDR3 DNA reads as TGTGCCAGCAGTTACTTGGGGGGAGACGCAACTAATGAAAAACTGTTTTTT. Translation: CASSYLGGDATNEKLFF.

CDR3 loop: CASSPYARDRGRTDTQYF. The DNA of the CDR3 is TGTGCCAGCAGCCCGTATGCCCGGGACAGGGGGCGTACAGATACGCAGTATTTT. The rearrangement uses TRBV5-6 and TRBJ2-3, with 12 nucleotides matching TRBD1. The V gene's germline CDR1 is SGHDT and CDR2 YYEEEE. This CDR3 comprises 18 residues. With 4 bases clipped from V and 3 bases from J, the junction kept 12 bases outside the gene matches.

This clonotype was counted between two and nine times. The chain carries TRBV7-9 and TRBJ2-3, with unresolved D. V lost 10 bases and J lost 3, with 20 bases in between. CDR3 length: 15 residues. Germline V lookup: CDR1 SEHNR, CDR2 FQNEAQ (reference sequence). The CDR3 DNA reads TGTGCCACTCAAGGGTCCGGGCACGGTACAGATACGCAGTATTTT. Its protein is CATQGSGHGTDTQYF.

This rearrangement joins TRBV12-3 or TRBV12-4 to TRBJ2-3; maybe TRBD2 (5 bases). V lost 3 bases and J lost 3, with 10 bases in between. This CDR3 has 14 amino acids. The CDR3 loop is CASSFPGVTDTQYF. The CDR3 DNA reads TGTGCCAGCAGTTTTCCCGGGGTGACAGATACGCAGTATTTT.